Following are 21 T cell receptor beta chains from one sample sequenced in a study of shared clonotypes between healthy human individuals. The naive CD8 subset, CD45RO-negative cells positively selected for CCR7, excluded terminally differentiated effector memory CD45RA+ cells. Method: immunoSEQ multiplex PCR; TCRdb's copy keeps in-frame clones and lacks some. The sample yields about 2.2 million clones, over 85% seen once. The sequenced sample consisted of naive CD8+ T cells from PBMCs. Receptors originate from a man younger than 35 in good health. Some clones in this sample may be carry-over from other donors' samples.

The CDR3 spells CASSPSGTTDTQYF. The CDR3 DNA reads as TGTGCCAGCAGCCCTAGCGGAACCACAGATACGCAGTATTTT. This chain links TRBV7-8 with TRBJ2-3, with 7 bases lining up with TRBD2. The trim removed 5 bases at V and 2 bases at J, leaving 4 bases unmatched. CDR1 and CDR2 from the germline V gene are SGHVS and FQNEAQ. The CDR3 is made up of 14 amino acids.

The gene calls are TRBV19 and TRBJ2-5, with TRBD1 as a possible D gene (6 bases). The length of the CDR3 is 16 residues. CDR1 is LNHDA and CDR2 is SQIVND in the germline V gene (reference sequence). V lost 1 base and J 2 bases, leaving 14 bases between the germline ends. The CDR3 region has the DNA TGTGCCAGTAGTATAGGGAGACCGGGACAACAAGAGACCCAGTACTTC. The encoded protein is CASSIGRPGQQETQYF.

This clone appeared once. The rearrangement joins TRBV4-1 to TRBJ2-5, with D maybe TRBD1 (6 bases). The V end was cut by 0 bases, the J end by 5 bases, with 10 bases between. This CDR3 contains 14 residues. Germline CDR1 and CDR2: MGHRA and YSYEKL. The chain's CDR3 is CASSQDQGIETQYF. DNA of the CDR3: TGCGCCAGCAGCCAAGATCAGGGGATCGAGACCCAGTACTTC.

CDR3 region: CASPWRGAKIWSNQPQHF. DNA for the CDR3: TGTGCCAGCCCCTGGCGGGGGGCGAAAATATGGAGCAATCAGCCCCAGCATTTT. The gene calls are TRBV27 and TRBJ1-5; tentatively, D is TRBD1 (6 bases). CDR3 size: 18 residues. Trimming stripped 8 bases from V and 1 base from J, with 24 bases between. The V gene's germline CDR1 is MNHEY and CDR2 SMNVEV (reference sequence).

The V gene is TRBV6-5, the J gene TRBJ2-5; D remains ambiguous. Germline V gene data show CDR1 as MNHEY and CDR2 as SVGAGI. The CDR3 totals 12 residues. Trimming took 8 bases from V and 3 from J, leaving 10 bases between them. The CDR3 sequence: CASGPRKETQYF. The CDR3 nucleotides are TGTGCCAGCGGCCCTAGGAAAGAGACCCAGTACTTC.

The rearrangement links TRBV28 to TRBJ2-4; no clear D gene. Germline V CDR1 and CDR2: MDHEN, SYDVKM. The CDR3 has 15 residues. V shed 5 bases and J shed 0 bases, with 11 bases lying between them. The CDR3 spells CASSPWVLAKNIQYF. In DNA, the CDR3 is TGTGCCAGCAGTCCATGGGTGTTAGCCAAAAACATTCAGTACTTC.

The gene calls are TRBV14 and TRBJ2-5; D perhaps matches TRBD1 (5 bases). V shed 0 bases and J shed 3 bases, with 11 bases lying between them. The CDR3 loop spans 15 amino acids. Germline V lookup: CDR1 SGHDN, CDR2 FVKESK. CDR3 amino acids: CASSQEGVREETQYF. The CDR3 DNA sequence: TGTGCCAGCAGCCAAGAAGGTGTCAGGGAAGAGACCCAGTACTTC.

The chain carries TRBV19 and TRBJ2-5; D is possibly TRBD1 or TRBD2 (7 bases each). CDR1 LNHDA and CDR2 SQIVND come from the germline V gene (reference sequence). V shed 9 bases and J shed 3 bases, with 14 bases lying between them. CDR3 length: 13 residues. CDR3 protein: CASRRGGEETQYF. CDR3 coding DNA: TGTGCCAGCCGCAGGGGGGGGGAAGAGACCCAGTACTTC. Based on the CDR3 plus reference TRBV19 and TRBJ2-5, the full variable domain is DGGITQSPKYLFRKEGQNVTLSCEQNLNHDAMYWYRQDPGQGLRLIYYSQIVNDFQKGDIAEGYSVSREKKESFPLTVTSAQKNPTAFYLCASRRGGEETQYFGPGTRLLVL.

This rearrangement joins TRBV4-1 to TRBJ2-2, with TRBD1 identical over 9 bases. Germline CDR1 and CDR2: MGHRA and YSYEKL. J was trimmed by 3 bases and V by 3 bases; bases with no gene match: 5. There are 16 residues in the CDR3. CDR3 loop: CASSQLTGGYTGELFF. In DNA form, the CDR3 reads TGCGCCAGCAGCCAGTTAACAGGGGGCTACACCGGGGAGCTGTTTTTT.

CDR3 sequence: CASSSNPGQTLQPQHF. DNA of the CDR3: TGTGCCAGCAGTTCGAACCCGGGACAGACATTGCAGCCCCAGCATTTT. The V gene is TRBV2, the J gene TRBJ1-5; 7 bases are shared with TRBD1. The V segment lost 5 bases and the J segment 7 bases; nucleotides outside the gene matches: 14. The CDR3 is 16 residues long. Per germline, CDR1 SNHLY and CDR2 FYNNEI.

The J gene is TRBJ2-4, the V gene TRBV2; D might be TRBD2 (6 bases). The CDR3 has 19 amino acids. The ends were cut back, 5 bases at V and 0 bases at J, with 23 bases in the middle. The germline V gene has CDR1 SNHLY and CDR2 FYNNEI. The CDR3 DNA reads as TGTGCCAGCAGTCCAGCTCGGGACTCCCCCCAAGGAGCCAAAAACATTCAGTACTTC. Its protein is CASSPARDSPQGAKNIQYF. The full variable domain, in which reference TRBV2 and TRBJ2-4 provide the parts outside the CDR3, is EPEVTQTPSHQVTQMGQEVILRCVPISNHLYFYWYRQILGQKVEFLVSFYNNEISEKSEIFDDQFSVERPDGSNFTLKIRSTKLEDSAMYFCASSPARDSPQGAKNIQYFGAGTRLSVL.

Note on this clone: The same CDR3 is also encoded by other DNA sequences in this sample. The genes are TRBV9 and TRBJ2-1; 9 nucleotides align to TRBD1. The CDR3 covers 16 residues. Germline V lookup: CDR1 SGDLS, CDR2 YYNGEE. The J segment lost 1 base and the V segment lost 0 bases, leaving 2 bases of the junction unmatched. The CDR3 spells CASSVAGTGSYNEQFF. DNA for the CDR3: TGTGCCAGCAGCGTAGCCGGGACAGGGTCCTACAATGAGCAGTTCTTC.

The chain employs TRBV9 and TRBJ2-1; D possibly corresponds to TRBD2 (6 bases). The V gene lost 4 bases and the J gene lost 5 bases, with 10 bases spanning the gap. Germline loops: CDR1 SGDLS, CDR2 YYNGEE. This CDR3 has 13 residues. CDR3 DNA sequence: TGTGCCAGCAGCTCGGGACTCCACAATGAGCAGTTCTTC. This codes for CASSSGLHNEQFF.

The rearrangement links TRBV5-1 to TRBJ2-7, with D possibly TRBD2 on 5 matching bases. The CDR3 totals 14 residues. Trimming took 0 bases from V and 5 from J, leaving 12 bases between them. The V gene's germline CDR1 is SGHRS and CDR2 YFSETQ. CDR3 region: CASSLALEINEQYF. CDR3 nucleotide sequence: TGCGCCAGCAGCTTGGCACTAGAAATCAACGAGCAGTACTTC.

The CDR3 DNA follows: TGCGCCAGCAGCCAAGGGGTAGGACTAACAGTCGGCGAGCAGTACTTC. As protein: CASSQGVGLTVGEQYF. This sequence joins TRBV4-1 and TRBJ2-7; possibly TRBD2 for D (6 bases). Germline CDR1 MGHRA, CDR2 YSYEKL. The CDR3 length is 16 residues. Trimming shortened V by 1 base and J by 6 bases, and 19 bases separated the two germline ends.

J is TRBJ2-1 and V is TRBV7-9; possible D gene TRBD1, 5 bases. V lost 5 bases, J lost 3 bases, and 14 bases lay in between. Germline CDR1 SEHNR, CDR2 FQNEAQ (reference sequence). The CDR3 is 15 amino acids. The CDR3 sequence is CASSDIDSLYNEQFF. The CDR3 coding sequence is TGTGCCAGCAGCGACATTGACAGCCTCTACAATGAGCAGTTCTTC.

The chain links TRBV10-3 to TRBJ2-7; TRBD2 is a possible D gene (5 bases). Looked up from germline, CDR1 is ENHRY and CDR2 is SYGVKD. The CDR3 runs 13 residues. Trimming cost V 10 bases and J 2 bases, with 15 bases left between them. The CDR3 here is CATLLGLTYEQYF. DNA of the CDR3: TGTGCCACCCTCTTAGGACTGACCTACGAGCAGTACTTC.

The genes are TRBV27 and TRBJ1-1; 8 bases fit TRBD1. V lost 0 bases and J lost 4; bases outside the gene matches: 7. The germline V gene has CDR1 MNHEY and CDR2 SMNVEV (reference sequence). The CDR3 is 16 residues long. Here the CDR3 DNA reads TGTGCCAGCAGTTTATCGGCAGGGGGCGGAGGCACTGAAGCTTTCTTT. It yields the protein CASSLSAGGGGTEAFF.

The V gene is TRBV5-1, the J gene TRBJ2-7; 9 bases match TRBD2. J gave up 0 bases and V 1 base, and 5 bases lay outside the gene matches. The germline V gene encodes CDR1 SGHRS and CDR2 YFSETQ. The CDR3 is 16 amino acids. The DNA of the CDR3 is TGCGCCAGCAGCTTGTCTAGCGGGATCATCTCCTACGAGCAGTACTTC. Its protein product is CASSLSSGIISYEQYF.

The chain links TRBV9 to TRBJ1-1; possible D gene TRBD1, 6 bases. This CDR3 is built from 12 residues. The germline V gene has CDR1 SGDLS and CDR2 YYNGEE. V was clipped by 1 base and J by 9 bases, with 10 bases between them. CDR3 region: CASSVNTGKAFF. The CDR3 DNA reads TGTGCCAGCAGCGTAAATACAGGGAAAGCTTTCTTT. The entire variable domain, with the rest obtained from reference TRBV9 and TRBJ1-1, is as follows: DSGVTQTPKHLITATGQRVTLRCSPRSGDLSVYWYQQSLDQGLQFLIQYYNGEERAKGNILERFSAQQFPDLHSELNLSSLELGDSALYFCASSVNTGKAFFGQGTRLTVV.

The chain recombines TRBV11-2 with TRBJ2-5; 9 bases map to TRBD2. Germline V lookup: CDR1 SGHAT, CDR2 FQNNGV. The CDR3 is 14 amino acids. The V and J ends lost 5 bases and 2 bases, in that order; junction bases with no gene match: 3. In DNA, the CDR3 is TGTGCCAGCAGCCCTAGCGGGAAACAAGAGACCCAGTACTTC. This gives the protein CASSPSGKQETQYF. The full variable domain, completed using reference TRBV11-2 and TRBJ2-5, is EAGVAQSPRYKIIEKRQSVAFWCNPISGHATLYWYQQILGQGPKLLIQFQNNGVVDDSQLPKDRFSAERLKGVDSTLKIQPAKLEDSAVYLCASSPSGKQETQYFGPGTRLLVL.